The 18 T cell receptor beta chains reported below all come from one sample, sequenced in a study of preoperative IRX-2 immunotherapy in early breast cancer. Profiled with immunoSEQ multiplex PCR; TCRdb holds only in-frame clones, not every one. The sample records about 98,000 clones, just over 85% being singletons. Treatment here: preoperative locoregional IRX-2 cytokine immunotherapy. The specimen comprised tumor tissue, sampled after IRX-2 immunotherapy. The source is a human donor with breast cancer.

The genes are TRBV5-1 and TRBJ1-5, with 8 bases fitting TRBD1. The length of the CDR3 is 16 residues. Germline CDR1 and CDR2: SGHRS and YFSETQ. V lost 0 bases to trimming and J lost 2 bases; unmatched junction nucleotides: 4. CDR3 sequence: CASSLVTGVGNQPQHF. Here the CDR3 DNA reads TGCGCCAGCAGCTTGGTGACAGGGGTTGGCAATCAGCCCCAGCATTTT. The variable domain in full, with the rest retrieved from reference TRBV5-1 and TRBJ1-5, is KAGVTQTPRYLIKTRGQQVTLSCSPISGHRSVSWYQQTPGQGLQFLFEYFSETQRNKGNFPGRFSGRQFSNSRSEMNVSTLELGDSALYLCASSLVTGVGNQPQHFGDGTRLSIL.

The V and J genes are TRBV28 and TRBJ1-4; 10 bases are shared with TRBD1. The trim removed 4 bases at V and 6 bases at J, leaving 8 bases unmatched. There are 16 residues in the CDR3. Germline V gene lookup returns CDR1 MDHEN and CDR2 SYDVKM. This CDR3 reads CASSSLRGTGDEKLFF. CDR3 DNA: TGTGCCAGCAGTTCCCTGCGCGGGACAGGGGATGAAAAACTGTTTTTT.

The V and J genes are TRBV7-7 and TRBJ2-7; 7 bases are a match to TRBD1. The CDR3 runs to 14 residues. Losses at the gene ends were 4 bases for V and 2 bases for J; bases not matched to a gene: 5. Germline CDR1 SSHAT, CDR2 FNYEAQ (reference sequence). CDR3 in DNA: TGTGCCAGCAGCTCCCCCGGGACAGCCTACGAGCAGTACTTC. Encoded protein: CASSSPGTAYEQYF.

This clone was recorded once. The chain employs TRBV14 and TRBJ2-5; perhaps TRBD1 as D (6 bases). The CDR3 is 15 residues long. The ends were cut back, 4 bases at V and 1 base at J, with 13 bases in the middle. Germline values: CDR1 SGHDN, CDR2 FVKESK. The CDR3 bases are TGTGCCAGCAGCCCCCCACAGGGAGTCCAAGAGACCCAGTACTTC. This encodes CASSPPQGVQETQYF.

CDR3 amino acids: CATSRVSRSTVNTNEKLFF. The CDR3 bases are TGTGCCACCAGCAGAGTAAGTCGCAGTACGGTAAACACTAATGAAAAACTGTTTTTT. The gene calls are TRBV15 and TRBJ1-4, with D unclear. The CDR3 sequence is 19 residues long. Deletions cut 1 base from V and 2 bases from J, with 20 bases between. Per germline, CDR1 LNHNV and CDR2 YYDKDF (reference sequence). The whole variable domain, remainder taken from reference TRBV15 and TRBJ1-4, is DAMVIQNPRYQVTQFGKPVTLSCSQTLNHNVMYWYQQKSSQAPKLLFHYYDKDFNNEADTPDNFQSRRPNTSFCFLDIRSPGLGDTAMYLCATSRVSRSTVNTNEKLFFGSGTQLSVL.

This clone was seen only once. For the CDR3, the DNA is TGTGCCTGGAGCCCGGCAGTCGGGGCAGATACGCAGTATTTT. Translation: CAWSPAVGADTQYF. The J gene is TRBJ2-3, the V gene TRBV30, with a tentative D call TRBD2 (5 bases). Trimming pared 3 bases from V and 4 bases from J, leaving 14 bases between. Germline loops: CDR1 GTSNPN, CDR2 SVGIG (reference sequence). This CDR3 has 14 amino acids.

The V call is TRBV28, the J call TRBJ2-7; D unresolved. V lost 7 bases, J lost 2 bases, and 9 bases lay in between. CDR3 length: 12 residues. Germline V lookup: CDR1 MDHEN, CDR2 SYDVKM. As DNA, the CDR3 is TGTGCCAGCATGGTAGTACCCTACGAGCAGTACTTC. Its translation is CASMVVPYEQYF.

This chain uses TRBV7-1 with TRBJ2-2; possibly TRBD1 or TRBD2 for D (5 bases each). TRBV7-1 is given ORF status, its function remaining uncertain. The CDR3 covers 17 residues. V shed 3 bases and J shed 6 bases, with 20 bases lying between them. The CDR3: CASSSTRITGLAGELFF. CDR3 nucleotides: TGTGCCAGCAGCTCGACCCGAATTACAGGACTGGCCGGGGAGCTGTTTTTT.

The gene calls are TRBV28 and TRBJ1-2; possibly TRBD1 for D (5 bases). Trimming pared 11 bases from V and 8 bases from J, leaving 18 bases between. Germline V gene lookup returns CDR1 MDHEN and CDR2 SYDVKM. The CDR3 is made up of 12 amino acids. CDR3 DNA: TGTGCCGGGGGGGAGGGTAGAATAGGCTACACCTTC. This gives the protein CAGGEGRIGYTF.

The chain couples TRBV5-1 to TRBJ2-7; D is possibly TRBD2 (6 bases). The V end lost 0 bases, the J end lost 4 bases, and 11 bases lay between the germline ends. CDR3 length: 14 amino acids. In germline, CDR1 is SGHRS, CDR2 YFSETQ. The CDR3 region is CASSLGQGGYEQYF. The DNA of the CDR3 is TGCGCCAGCAGCTTGGGGCAGGGAGGTTACGAGCAGTACTTC.

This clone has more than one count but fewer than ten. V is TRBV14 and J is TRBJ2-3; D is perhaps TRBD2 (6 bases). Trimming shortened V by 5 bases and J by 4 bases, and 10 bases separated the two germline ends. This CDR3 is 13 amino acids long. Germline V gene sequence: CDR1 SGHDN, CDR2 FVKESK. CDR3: CASSWAGSDTQYF. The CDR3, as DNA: TGTGCCAGCAGCTGGGCGGGATCAGATACGCAGTATTTT.

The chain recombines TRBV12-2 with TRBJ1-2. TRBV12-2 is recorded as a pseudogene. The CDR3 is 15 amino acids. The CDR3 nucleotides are TGTGCCAGTAGGGTGGACGATGAAAGAAGATATGGCTACACCTTC. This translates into CASRVDDERRYGYTF.

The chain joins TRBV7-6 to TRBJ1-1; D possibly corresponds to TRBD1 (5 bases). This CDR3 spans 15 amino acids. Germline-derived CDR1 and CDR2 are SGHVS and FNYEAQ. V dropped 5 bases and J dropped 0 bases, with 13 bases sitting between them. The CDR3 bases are TGTGCCAGCAGCCGGACTGGACATATGAACACTGAAGCTTTCTTT. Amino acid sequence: CASSRTGHMNTEAFF.

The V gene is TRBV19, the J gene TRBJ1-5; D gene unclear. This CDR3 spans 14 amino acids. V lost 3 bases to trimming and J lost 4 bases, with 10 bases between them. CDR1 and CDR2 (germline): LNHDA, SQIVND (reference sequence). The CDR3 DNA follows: TGTGCCAGTAGTATCGAAACAGCGAATCAGCCCCAGCATTTT. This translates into CASSIETANQPQHF. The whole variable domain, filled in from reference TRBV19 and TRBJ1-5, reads DGGITQSPKYLFRKEGQNVTLSCEQNLNHDAMYWYRQDPGQGLRLIYYSQIVNDFQKGDIAEGYSVSREKKESFPLTVTSAQKNPTAFYLCASSIETANQPQHFGDGTRLSIL.

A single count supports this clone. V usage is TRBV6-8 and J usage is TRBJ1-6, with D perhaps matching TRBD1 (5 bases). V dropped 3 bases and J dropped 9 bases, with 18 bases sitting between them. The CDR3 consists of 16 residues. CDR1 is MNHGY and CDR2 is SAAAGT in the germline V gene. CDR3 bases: TGTGCCAGCAGTTATTCCCACGGACACCTTCGTTCACCCCTCCACTTT. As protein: CASSYSHGHLRSPLHF.

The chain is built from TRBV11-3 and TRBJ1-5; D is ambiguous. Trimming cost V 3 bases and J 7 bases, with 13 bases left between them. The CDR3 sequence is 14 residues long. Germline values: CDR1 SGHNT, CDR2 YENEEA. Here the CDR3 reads CASSFYSPGQPQHF. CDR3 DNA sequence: TGTGCCAGCAGCTTTTATTCCCCCGGACAGCCCCAGCATTTT.

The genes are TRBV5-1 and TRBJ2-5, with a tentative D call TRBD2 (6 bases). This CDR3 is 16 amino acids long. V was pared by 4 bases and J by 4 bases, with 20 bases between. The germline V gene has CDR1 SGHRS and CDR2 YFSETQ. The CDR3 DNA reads TGCGCCAGCAGCCTCCCGGGACTCCCGTCTGTAGAGACCCAGTACTTC. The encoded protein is CASSLPGLPSVETQYF.

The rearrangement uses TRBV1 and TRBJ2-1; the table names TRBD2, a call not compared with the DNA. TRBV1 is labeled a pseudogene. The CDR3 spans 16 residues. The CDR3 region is CASSQALAGRRNEQFF. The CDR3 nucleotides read TGCGCCAGCAGCCAGGCACTAGCGGGAAGAAGAAATGAGCAGTTCTTC.